Described below is a single T cell receptor beta chain sequence and its context. Some clones are missing from TCRdb's copy, which holds only in-frame ones; the method was immunoSEQ multiplex PCR. The sample yields approximately 56,000 clones, roughly nine tenths seen once. J gave up 3 bases and V 0 bases, and 7 bases lay outside the gene matches. The CDR3 spans 16 residues. The V gene's germline CDR1 is WNHNN and CDR2 SYGVQD (reference sequence). This sample was included in a study of blood T cell repertoires in COVID-19. The TCR was taken from a man aged 80 or over with active or convalescent COVID-19. J is TRBJ2-5 and V is TRBV10-1, with TRBD1 matching over 7 bases. The sample was peripheral blood. The CDR3 nucleotides are TGCGCCAGCAGTGAGTCGAAGACAGGGCGAGAAGAGACCCAGTACTTC. Translated, it gives CASSESKTGREETQYF.